This T cell receptor (beta chain) came from a study of control samples from healthy donors and cancer patients. The table came from immunoSEQ multiplex PCR; TCRdb's copy has only in-frame clones and leaves some out. The sample yields 65,000 to 90,000 clones, around 87% seen once. This TCR was recovered from a man aged 45 to 65 in good health. Source material: blood.

Here the CDR3 reads CASSYSGGEQFF. CDR3 bases: TGTGCCAGCAGCTATAGCGGGGGGGAGCAGTTCTTC. The rearrangement joins TRBV3-1 (or the pseudogene TRBV3-2) to TRBJ2-1; 10 nucleotides align to TRBD2. CDR3 length: 12 residues. Per the germline V gene, CDR1 is LGHDT and CDR2 is YNNKEL (reference sequence). After removal of 5 bases from V and 10 bases from J, the junction contained 2 bases not matched to a gene.